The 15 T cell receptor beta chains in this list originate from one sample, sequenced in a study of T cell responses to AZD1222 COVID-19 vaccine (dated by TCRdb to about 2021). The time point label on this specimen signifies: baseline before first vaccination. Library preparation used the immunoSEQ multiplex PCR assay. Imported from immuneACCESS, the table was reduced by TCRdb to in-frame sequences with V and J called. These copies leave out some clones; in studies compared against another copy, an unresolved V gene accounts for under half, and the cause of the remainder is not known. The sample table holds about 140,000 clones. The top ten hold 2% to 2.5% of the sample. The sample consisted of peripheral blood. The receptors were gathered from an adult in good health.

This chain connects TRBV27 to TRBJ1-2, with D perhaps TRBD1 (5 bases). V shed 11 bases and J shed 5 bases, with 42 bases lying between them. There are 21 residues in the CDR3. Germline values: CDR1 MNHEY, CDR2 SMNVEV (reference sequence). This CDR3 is CARSSWGGEGSDGIDRYGYTF. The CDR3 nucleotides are TGTGCCCGCTCCTCTTGGGGGGGGGAGGGGTCGGACGGCATCGACCGGTATGGCTACACCTTC.

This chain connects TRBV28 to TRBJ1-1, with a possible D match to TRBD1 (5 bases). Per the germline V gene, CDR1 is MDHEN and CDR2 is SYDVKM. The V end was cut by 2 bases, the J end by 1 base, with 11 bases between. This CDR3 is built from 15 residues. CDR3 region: CASSLVGPSNTEAFF. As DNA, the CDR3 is TGTGCCAGCAGTTTAGTGGGACCCTCGAACACTGAAGCTTTCTTT.

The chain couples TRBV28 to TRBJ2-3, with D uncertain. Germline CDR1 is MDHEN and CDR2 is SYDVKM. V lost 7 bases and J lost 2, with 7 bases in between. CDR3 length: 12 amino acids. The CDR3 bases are TGTGCCAGCACCCGGGCCACAGATACGCAGTATTTT. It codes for CASTRATDTQYF.

CDR3 DNA sequence: TGTGCCAGCAGCTTGGAGAGGGCCAGCGGCACTGAAGCTTTCTTT. Amino acids: CASSLERASGTEAFF. The chain uses TRBV5-6 and TRBJ1-1; D not resolved. The V and J ends lost 0 bases and 4 bases respectively, with 13 bases between them. Germline CDR1 is SGHDT and CDR2 is YYEEEE. There are 15 residues in the CDR3.

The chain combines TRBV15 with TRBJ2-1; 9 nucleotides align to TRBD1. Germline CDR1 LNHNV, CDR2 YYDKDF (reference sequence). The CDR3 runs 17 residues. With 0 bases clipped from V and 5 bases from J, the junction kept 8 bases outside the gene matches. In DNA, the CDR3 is TGTGCCACCAGCAGAGATCGCAGGGACAGGGATCACAATGAGCAGTTCTTC. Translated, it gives CATSRDRRDRDHNEQFF.

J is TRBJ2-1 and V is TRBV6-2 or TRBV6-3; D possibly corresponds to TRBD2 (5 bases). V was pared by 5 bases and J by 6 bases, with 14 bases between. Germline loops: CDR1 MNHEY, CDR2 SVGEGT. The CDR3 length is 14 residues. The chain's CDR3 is CASSPSGWINEQFF. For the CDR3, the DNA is TGTGCCAGCAGTCCCTCGGGGTGGATCAATGAGCAGTTCTTC.

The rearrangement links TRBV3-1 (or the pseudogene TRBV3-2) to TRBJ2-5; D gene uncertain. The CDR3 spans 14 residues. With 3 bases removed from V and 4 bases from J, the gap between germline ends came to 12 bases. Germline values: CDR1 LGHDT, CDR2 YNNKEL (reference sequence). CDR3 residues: CASSHDASRETQYF. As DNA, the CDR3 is TGTGCCAGCAGCCACGATGCCAGCCGAGAGACCCAGTACTTC.

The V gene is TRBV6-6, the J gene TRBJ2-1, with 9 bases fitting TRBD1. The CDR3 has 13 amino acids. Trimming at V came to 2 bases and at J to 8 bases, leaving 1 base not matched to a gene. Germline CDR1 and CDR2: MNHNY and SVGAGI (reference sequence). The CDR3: CASSYRDRDEQFF. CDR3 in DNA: TGTGCCAGCAGTTACAGGGACAGGGATGAGCAGTTCTTC.

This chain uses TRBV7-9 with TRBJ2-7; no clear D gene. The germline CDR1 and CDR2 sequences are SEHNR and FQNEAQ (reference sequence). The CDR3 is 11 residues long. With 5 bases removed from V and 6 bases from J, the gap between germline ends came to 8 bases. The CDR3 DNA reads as TGTGCCAGCAGCCTCTCCGGCGAGCAGTACTTC. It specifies CASSLSGEQYF.

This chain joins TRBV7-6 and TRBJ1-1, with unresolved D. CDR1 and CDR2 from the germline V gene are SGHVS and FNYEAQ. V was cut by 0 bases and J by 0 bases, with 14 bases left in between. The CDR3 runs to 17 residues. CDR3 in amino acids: CASSLARVGHMNTEAFF. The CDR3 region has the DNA TGTGCCAGCAGCTTAGCGCGGGTTGGGCACATGAACACTGAAGCTTTCTTT.

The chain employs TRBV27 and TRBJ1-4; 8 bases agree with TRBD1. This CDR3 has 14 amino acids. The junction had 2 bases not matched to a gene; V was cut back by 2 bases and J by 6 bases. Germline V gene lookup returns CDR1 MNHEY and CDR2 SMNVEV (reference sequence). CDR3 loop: CASSLSRGHEKLFF. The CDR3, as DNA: TGTGCCAGCAGTTTAAGCAGGGGGCATGAAAAACTGTTTTTT.

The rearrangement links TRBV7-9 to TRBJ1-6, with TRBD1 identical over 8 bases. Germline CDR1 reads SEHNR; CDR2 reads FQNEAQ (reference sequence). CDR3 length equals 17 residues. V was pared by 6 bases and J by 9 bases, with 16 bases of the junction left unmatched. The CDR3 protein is CASRQRGGQGASSPLHF. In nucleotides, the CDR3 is TGTGCCAGCAGACAAAGGGGCGGGCAGGGGGCCAGTTCACCCCTCCACTTT.

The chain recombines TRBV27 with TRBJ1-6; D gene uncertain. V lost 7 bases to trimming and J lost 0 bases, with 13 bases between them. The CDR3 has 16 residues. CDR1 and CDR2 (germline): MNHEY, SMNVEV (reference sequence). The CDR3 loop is CASTPGPSSYNSPLHF. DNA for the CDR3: TGTGCCAGCACCCCGGGCCCGAGCTCCTATAATTCACCCCTCCACTTT.

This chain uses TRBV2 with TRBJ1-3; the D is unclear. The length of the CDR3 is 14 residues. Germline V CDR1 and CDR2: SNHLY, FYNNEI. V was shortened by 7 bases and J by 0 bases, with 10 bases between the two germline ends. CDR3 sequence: CASKVEDSGNTIYF. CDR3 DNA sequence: TGTGCCAGCAAGGTCGAAGACTCTGGAAACACCATATATTTT.

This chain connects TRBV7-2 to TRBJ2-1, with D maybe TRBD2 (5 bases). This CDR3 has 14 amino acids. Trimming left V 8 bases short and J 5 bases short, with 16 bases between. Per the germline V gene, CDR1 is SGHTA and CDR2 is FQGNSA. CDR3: CASWTPGDDNEQFF. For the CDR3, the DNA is TGTGCCAGCTGGACTCCTGGTGATGACAATGAGCAGTTCTTC.